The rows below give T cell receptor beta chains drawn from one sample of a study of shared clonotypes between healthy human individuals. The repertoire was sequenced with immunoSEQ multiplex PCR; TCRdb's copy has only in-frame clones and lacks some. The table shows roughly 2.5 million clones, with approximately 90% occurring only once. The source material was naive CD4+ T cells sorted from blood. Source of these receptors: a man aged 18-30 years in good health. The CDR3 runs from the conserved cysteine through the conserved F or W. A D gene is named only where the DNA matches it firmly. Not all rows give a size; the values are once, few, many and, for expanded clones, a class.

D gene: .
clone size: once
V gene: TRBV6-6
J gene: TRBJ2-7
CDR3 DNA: TGTGCCAGCAGTTCCCCGGAGCAGAAGCTCTACGAGCAGTACTTC
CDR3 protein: CASSSPEQKLYEQYF

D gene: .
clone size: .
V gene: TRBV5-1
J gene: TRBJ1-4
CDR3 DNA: TGCGCCAGCAGCTTTGCAGCAGGGCCCCGAAATGAAAAACTGTTTTTT
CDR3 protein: CASSFAAGPRNEKLFF

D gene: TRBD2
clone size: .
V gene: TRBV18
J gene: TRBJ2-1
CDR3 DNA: TGTGCCAGCTCACCAGACTACGGCCTACTAGCGGGAGACCAGTTCTTC
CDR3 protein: CASSPDYGLLAGDQFF

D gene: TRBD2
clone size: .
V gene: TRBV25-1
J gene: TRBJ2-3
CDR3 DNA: TGTGCCAGCAGCCTTGCGGGAGGGAGGGCACAAGATACGCAGTATTTT
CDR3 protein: CASSLAGGRAQDTQYF

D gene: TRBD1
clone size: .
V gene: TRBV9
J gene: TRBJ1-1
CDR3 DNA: TGTGCCAGCAGCGCCCCGACAGGGAACAACACTGAAGCTTTCTTT
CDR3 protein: CASSAPTGNNTEAFF

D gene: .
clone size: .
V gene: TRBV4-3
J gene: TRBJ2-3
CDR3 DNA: TGCGCCAGCAGCCAAGTGAAGGGCAGCACAGATACGCAGTATTTT
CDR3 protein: CASSQVKGSTDTQYF

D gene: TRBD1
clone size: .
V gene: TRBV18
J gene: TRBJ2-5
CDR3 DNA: TGTGCCAGCTCACCACTGGGACAGGGTCTGGGAGAGACCCAGTACTTC
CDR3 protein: CASSPLGQGLGETQYF

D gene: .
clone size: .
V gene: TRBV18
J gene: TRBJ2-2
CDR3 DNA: TGTGCCAGCTCACCACCCAGCAGGCTGAACACCGGGGAGCTGTTTTTT
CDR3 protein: CASSPPSRLNTGELFF

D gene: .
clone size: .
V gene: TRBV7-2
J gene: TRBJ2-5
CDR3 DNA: TGTGCCAGCAGCCCAGTGGTGTCGTTACAGGGCCAAGAGACCCAGTACTTC
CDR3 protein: CASSPVVSLQGQETQYF

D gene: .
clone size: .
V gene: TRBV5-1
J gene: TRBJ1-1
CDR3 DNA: TGCGCCAGCAGCTTGGCCCTTGGGGGTTTGGGCACTGAAGCTTTCTTT
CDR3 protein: CASSLALGGLGTEAFF

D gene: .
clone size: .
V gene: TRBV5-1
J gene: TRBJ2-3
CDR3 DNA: TGCGCCAGCAGCTTATCCACAGGGACCAATACAGATACGCAGTATTTT
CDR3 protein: CASSLSTGTNTDTQYF

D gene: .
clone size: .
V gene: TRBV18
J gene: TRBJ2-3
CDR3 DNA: TGTGCCAGCTCACCCCTGGGGGCTGATACGCAGTATTTT
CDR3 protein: CASSPLGADTQYF

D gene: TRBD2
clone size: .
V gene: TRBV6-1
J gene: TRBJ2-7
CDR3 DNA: TGTGCCACCTTTCCCGCCGGGACTAGCGTCTACGAGCAGTACTTC
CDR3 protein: CATFPAGTSVYEQYF

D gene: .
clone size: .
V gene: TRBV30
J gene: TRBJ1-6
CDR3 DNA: TGTGCCTGGAGTGTACCAGGGTGGGATTCACCCCTCCACTTT
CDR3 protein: CAWSVPGWDSPLHF

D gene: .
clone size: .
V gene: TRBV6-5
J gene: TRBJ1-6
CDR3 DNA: TGTGCCAGCAGTAGGGGGAGGGGAGGAAATTCACCCCTCCACTTT
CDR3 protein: CASSRGRGGNSPLHF

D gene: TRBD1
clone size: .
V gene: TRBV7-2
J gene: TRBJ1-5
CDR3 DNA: TGTGCCAGCAGCCCTGGGGACAGCCGGAATCAGCCCCAGCATTTT
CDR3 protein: CASSPGDSRNQPQHF

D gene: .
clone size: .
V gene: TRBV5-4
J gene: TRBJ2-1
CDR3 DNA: TGTGCCAGCACCGTGGTTGGGGACAATGAGCAGTTCTTC
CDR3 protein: CASTVVGDNEQFF

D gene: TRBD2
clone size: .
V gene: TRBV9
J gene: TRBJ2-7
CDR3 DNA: TGTGCCAGCAGTCTTACTAGCGGGGGGATCTACGAGCAGTACTTC
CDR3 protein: CASSLTSGGIYEQYF

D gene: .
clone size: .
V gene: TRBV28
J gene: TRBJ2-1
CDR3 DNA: TGTGCCAGCACCCTAGGGGGGGGAATGAATGAGCAGTTCTTC
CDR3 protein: CASTLGGGMNEQFF

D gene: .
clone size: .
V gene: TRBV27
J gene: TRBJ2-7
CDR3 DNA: TGTGCCAGCAGTTTTGCGGGGAGCCGCTCCTACGAGCAGTACTTC
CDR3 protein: CASSFAGSRSYEQYF

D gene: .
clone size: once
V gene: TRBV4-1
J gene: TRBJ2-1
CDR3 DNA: TGCGCCAGCAGCCAAGTAGAAAGGGGGAACTACAATGAGCAGTTCTTC
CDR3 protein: CASSQVERGNYNEQFF

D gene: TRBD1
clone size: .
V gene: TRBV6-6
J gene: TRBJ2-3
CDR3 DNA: TGTGCCAGCAGTTACGGACAGGTCAGCACAGATACGCAGTATTTT
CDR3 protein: CASSYGQVSTDTQYF

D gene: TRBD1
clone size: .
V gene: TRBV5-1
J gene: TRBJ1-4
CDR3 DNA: TGCGCCAGCAGCCAGAGGACAGGGACTAATGAAAAACTGTTTTTT
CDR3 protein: CASSQRTGTNEKLFF

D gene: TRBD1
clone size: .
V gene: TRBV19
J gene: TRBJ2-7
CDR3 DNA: TGTGCCAGTAGTATTTCCGGGACAGCACTCTACGAGCAGTACTTC
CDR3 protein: CASSISGTALYEQYF

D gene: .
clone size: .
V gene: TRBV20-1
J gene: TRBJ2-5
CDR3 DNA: TGCAGCGGGGGCTTCCAGGGGACCCAGTACTTC
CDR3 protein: CSGGFQGTQYF

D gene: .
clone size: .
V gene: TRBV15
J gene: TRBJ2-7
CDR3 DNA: TGTGCCACCAGCAGACCACCTTCCTACGAGCAGTACTTC
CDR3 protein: CATSRPPSYEQYF

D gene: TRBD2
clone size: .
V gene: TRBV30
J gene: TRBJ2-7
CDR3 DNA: TGTGCCTGGAGTCACCCTCCAACTAGCGGGAGTTACGAGCAGTACTTC
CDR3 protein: CAWSHPPTSGSYEQYF

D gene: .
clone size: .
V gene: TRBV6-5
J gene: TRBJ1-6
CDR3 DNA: TGTGCCAGCAGTTTGACAGGAAGGTCACCCCTCCACTTT
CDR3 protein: CASSLTGRSPLHF

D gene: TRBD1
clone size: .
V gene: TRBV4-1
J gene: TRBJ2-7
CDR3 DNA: TGCGCCAGCAGCCAAGCCTCGGACAGGCCAACTTACGAGCAGTACTTC
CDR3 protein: CASSQASDRPTYEQYF

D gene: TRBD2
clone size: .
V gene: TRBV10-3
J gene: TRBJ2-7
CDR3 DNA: TGTGCCATCAGCCAGACTAGCGGGGGATCGTACGAGCAGTACTTC
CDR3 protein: CAISQTSGGSYEQYF

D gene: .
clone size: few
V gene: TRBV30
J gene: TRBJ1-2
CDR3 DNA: TGTGCCTGGAGTGAACAGATCTATGGCTACACCTTC
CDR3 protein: CAWSEQIYGYTF

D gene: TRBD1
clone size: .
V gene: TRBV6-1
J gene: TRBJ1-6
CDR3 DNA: TGTGCCAGCAGTCTTATACAGGGGGCGAATTCACCCCTCCACTTT
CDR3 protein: CASSLIQGANSPLHF

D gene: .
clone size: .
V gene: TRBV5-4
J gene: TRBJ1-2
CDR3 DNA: TGTGCCAGCAGCTTGGTGGGGAGGACTTTTGGAAGCGGTGGCTACACCTTC
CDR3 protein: CASSLVGRTFGSGGYTF

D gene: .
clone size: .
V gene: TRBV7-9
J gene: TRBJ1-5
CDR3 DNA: TGTGCCAGCAGCTTAGCTGGGGGTTCAAATCAGCCCCAGCATTTT
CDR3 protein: CASSLAGGSNQPQHF

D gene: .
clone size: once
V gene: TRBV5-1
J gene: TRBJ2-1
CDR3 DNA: TGCGCCAGCAGCTCTACGGGACTTCGATACAATGAGCAGTTCTTC
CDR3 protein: CASSSTGLRYNEQFF

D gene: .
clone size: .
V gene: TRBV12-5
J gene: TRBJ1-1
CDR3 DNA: TGTGCTAGTGGTTTGCCCATGAACACTGAAGCTTTCTTT
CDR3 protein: CASGLPMNTEAFF

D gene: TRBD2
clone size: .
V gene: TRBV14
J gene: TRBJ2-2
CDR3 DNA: TGTGCCAGCAGCCAAGTTTCTAGCGGGAGAGTCGGGGAGCTGTTTTTT
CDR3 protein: CASSQVSSGRVGELFF

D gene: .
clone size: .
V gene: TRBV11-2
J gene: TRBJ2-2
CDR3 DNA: TGTGCCAGCAGCTTAAGTTTAGGGGAGCTGTTTTTT
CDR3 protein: CASSLSLGELFF

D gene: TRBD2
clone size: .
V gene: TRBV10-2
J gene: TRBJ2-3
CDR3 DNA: TGCGCCAGCAGTGGGCCGGGGGGTACGCAGTATTTT
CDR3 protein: CASSGPGGTQYF

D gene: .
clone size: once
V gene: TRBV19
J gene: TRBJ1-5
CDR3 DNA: TGTGCCAGTAGTAACCTCGGTGGAGGGCCGAATCAGCCCCAGCATTTT
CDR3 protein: CASSNLGGGPNQPQHF

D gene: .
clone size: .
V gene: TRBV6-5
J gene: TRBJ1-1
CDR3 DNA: TGTGCCAGCAGTTACAATATACGCGGGGAGGTGGTTGAAGCTTTCTTT
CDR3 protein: CASSYNIRGEVVEAFF

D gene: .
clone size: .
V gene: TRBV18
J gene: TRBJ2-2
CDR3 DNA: TGTGCCAGCTCACCACTGACGGACGGGGAGCTGTTTTTT
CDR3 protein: CASSPLTDGELFF

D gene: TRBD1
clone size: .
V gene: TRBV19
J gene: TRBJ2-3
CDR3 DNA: TGTGCCAGTAGTATCGGGACAGGGACAGATACGCAGTATTTT
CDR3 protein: CASSIGTGTDTQYF

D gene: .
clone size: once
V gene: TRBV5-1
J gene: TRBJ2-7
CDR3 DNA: TGCGCCAGCAGCGCCCGGGCCCTCTGGGTCGGCCCTATGATCTTC
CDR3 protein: CASSARALWVGPMIF

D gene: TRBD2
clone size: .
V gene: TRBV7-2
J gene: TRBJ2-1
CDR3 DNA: TGTGCCAGCAGCTTAGCCCCGACTAGCGGAAACAATGAGCAGTTCTTC
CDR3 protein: CASSLAPTSGNNEQFF

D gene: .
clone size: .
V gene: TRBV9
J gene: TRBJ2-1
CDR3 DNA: TGTGCCAGCAGCGTAGATCCAGCGCCTAGCTCCTACAATGAGCAGTTCTTC
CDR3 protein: CASSVDPAPSSYNEQFF

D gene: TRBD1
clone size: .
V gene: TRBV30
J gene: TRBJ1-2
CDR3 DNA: TGTGCCTGGAGTGTACTGGGTAGCTGGACAGGGGAGTACTATGGCTACACCTTC
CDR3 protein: CAWSVLGSWTGEYYGYTF